Shown below are 16 T cell receptor beta chains from a single sample sequenced in a study of OX40 agonist ivuxolimab in advanced cancers. Assay used: immunoSEQ multiplex PCR; TCRdb lists only in-frame clones, some missing. The data hold about 58,000 clones, with roughly 80% observed a single time. Sequenced here: CD4+ or CD8+ T cells sorted from blood, sampled in a trial of the OX40 agonist ivuxolimab. The receptors were gathered from an adult with an advanced solid tumor such as melanoma, head and neck, liver or kidney cancer.

This sequence joins TRBV5-1 and TRBJ2-7, with no clear D. Germline V lookup: CDR1 SGHRS, CDR2 YFSETQ. This CDR3 comprises 13 residues. Trimming shortened V by 0 bases and J by 4 bases, and 8 bases separated the two germline ends. CDR3 coding DNA: TGCGCCAGCAGCTTGGGGGCCGCATACGAGCAGTACTTC. It is translated as CASSLGAAYEQYF.

The rearrangement joins TRBV7-9 to TRBJ1-2; 7 positions match TRBD1. After removal of 1 base from V and 5 bases from J, the junction contained 4 bases not matched to a gene. The CDR3 length is 14 residues. Germline CDR1 reads SEHNR; CDR2 reads FQNEAQ (reference sequence). In DNA, the CDR3 is TGTGCCAGCAGCTTAGTTGGGACAGAGTATGGCTACACCTTC. It yields the protein CASSLVGTEYGYTF.

This clone was recorded once. V usage is TRBV29-1 and J usage is TRBJ2-7; 7 bases are a match to TRBD1. CDR1 is SQVTM, CDR2 ANQGSEA, per germline. V was pared by 5 bases and J by 6 bases, with 16 bases of the junction left unmatched. The CDR3 is 15 amino acids. The DNA for the CDR3 is TGCAGCGTTTTCTCACCGGGACAGCAGCCTTCCGAGCAGTACTTC. Amino acids: CSVFSPGQQPSEQYF.

The chain uses TRBV7-2 and TRBJ2-1; no reliable D call. The CDR3 covers 15 residues. Germline V gene lookup returns CDR1 SGHTA and CDR2 FQGNSA. Trimming stripped 1 base from V and 5 bases from J, with 12 bases between. This chain's CDR3 is CASSLGPLPHNEQFF. DNA for the CDR3: TGTGCCAGCAGCTTAGGCCCACTCCCCCACAATGAGCAGTTCTTC.

This clone was counted only a few times. V is TRBV10-3 and J is TRBJ1-2, with 10 positions matching TRBD1. The CDR3 sequence is 14 residues long. Germline V gene sequence: CDR1 ENHRY, CDR2 SYGVKD. V trimming: 7 bases; J trimming: 8 bases; junction bases outside the gene matches: 10. CDR3 sequence (DNA): TGTGCCATCAATAGACAGGGGGCAGTCACAGGCTACACCTTC. It yields the protein CAINRQGAVTGYTF.

CDR3 coding DNA: TGTGCCAGCAGCTTACGCGAAGGGGTCGGTGAGCAGTTCTTC. Translated, it gives CASSLREGVGEQFF. The V gene is TRBV7-2, the J gene TRBJ2-1, with D possibly matching TRBD1 (5 bases). This CDR3 has 14 residues. Germline V lookup: CDR1 SGHTA, CDR2 FQGNSA. V lost 2 bases and J 9 bases, leaving 14 bases between the germline ends. Full variable domain (missing parts from reference TRBV7-2 and TRBJ2-1): GAGVSQSPSNKVTEKGKDVELRCDPISGHTALYWYRQSLGQGLEFLIYFQGNSAPDKSGLPSDRFSAERTGGSVSTLTIQRTQQEDSAVYLCASSLREGVGEQFFGPGTRLTVL.

This chain uses TRBV18 with TRBJ1-2; D is ambiguous. Per germline, CDR1 KGHSH and CDR2 LQKENI. V gave up 3 bases and J gave up 8 bases, with 10 bases separating them. The CDR3 has 12 amino acids. The chain's CDR3 is CASSPSGEGYTF. The CDR3 DNA is TGTGCCAGCTCACCTTCAGGAGAAGGCTACACCTTC.

The chain uses TRBV5-1 and TRBJ1-2; 8 nucleotides agree with TRBD1. This CDR3 spans 13 amino acids. The J segment lost 6 bases and the V segment lost 5 bases, leaving 6 bases of the junction unmatched. Germline V gives CDR1 SGHRS, CDR2 YFSETQ. CDR3 loop: CASSPGQGDGYTF. DNA for the CDR3: TGCGCCAGCAGTCCCGGACAGGGAGATGGCTACACCTTC.

This chain uses TRBV9 with TRBJ2-5, with 8 bases identical to TRBD1. The CDR3 has 15 amino acids. The V segment lost 4 bases and the J segment 2 bases; nucleotides outside the gene matches: 7. Looked up from germline, CDR1 is SGDLS and CDR2 is YYNGEE. The CDR3 is CASSRGQGWQETQYF. The CDR3 DNA reads TGTGCCAGCAGCCGTGGACAGGGTTGGCAAGAGACCCAGTACTTC. Combining the CDR3 with reference TRBV9 and TRBJ2-5 gives the whole variable domain DSGVTQTPKHLITATGQRVTLRCSPRSGDLSVYWYQQSLDQGLQFLIQYYNGEERAKGNILERFSAQQFPDLHSELNLSSLELGDSALYFCASSRGQGWQETQYFGPGTRLLVL.

The rearrangement joins TRBV7-9 to TRBJ1-1; 10 nucleotides agree with TRBD1. The CDR3 runs 17 residues. V was pared by 1 base and J by 7 bases, with 12 bases of the junction left unmatched. Looked up from germline, CDR1 is SEHNR and CDR2 is FQNEAQ (reference sequence). The CDR3 sequence: CASSLGYLGDRGGEAFF. The CDR3, as DNA: TGTGCCAGCAGCTTAGGATATTTGGGGGACAGGGGAGGTGAAGCTTTCTTT.

This chain links TRBV7-9 with TRBJ2-3; 7 bases line up with TRBD2. The CDR3 extends over 14 amino acids. Germline CDR1 reads SEHNR; CDR2 reads FQNEAQ (reference sequence). Trimming at V came to 5 bases and at J to 5 bases, leaving 7 bases not matched to a gene. In DNA form, the CDR3 reads TGTGCCAGCAGCCGAACCGGGGGGAAAGATACGCAGTATTTT. Translating gives CASSRTGGKDTQYF.

Ten or more counts support this clone. The rearrangement links TRBV27 to TRBJ1-5, with D possibly being TRBD1 (5 bases). CDR1 MNHEY and CDR2 SMNVEV come from the germline V gene (reference sequence). CDR3 length: 14 residues. Trimming removed 5 bases at V and 7 bases at J, with 15 bases between. CDR3 loop: CASSLLGGGQPQHF. Here the CDR3 DNA reads TGTGCCAGCAGTCTGTTGGGGGGAGGACAGCCCCAGCATTTT.

The rearrangement uses TRBV5-8 and TRBJ2-7; a weak D match, TRBD2 (6 bases). Trimming removed 0 bases from V and 0 bases from J, with 10 bases in between. The CDR3 extends over 15 amino acids. Germline V gives CDR1 SGHTS, CDR2 YDEGEE. The CDR3, as DNA: TGTGCCAGCAGCTTGGAGCTAGCGCTCTCCTACGAGCAGTACTTC. It specifies CASSLELALSYEQYF.

This CDR3 is CASSLGQINYGYTF. DNA of the CDR3: TGTGCCAGCAGCTTGGGTCAGATTAACTATGGCTACACCTTC. This chain uses TRBV5-4 with TRBJ1-2; no firm D call. The CDR3 is made up of 14 amino acids. Germline CDR1 and CDR2: SGHNT and YYREEE (reference sequence). V gave up 0 bases and J gave up 1 base, with 7 bases separating them.

This clone was counted once. V and J are TRBV18 and TRBJ2-5; the D is unclear. TRBJ2-7 explains the end of the DNA better; the J call may be wrong. Germline V lookup: CDR1 KGHSH, CDR2 LQKENI. The CDR3 runs 13 residues. The CDR3 bases are TGTGCCAGCTCACCAACCCCTAAGGGCGAGCAGTACTTC. This codes for CASSPTPKGEQYF.

V is TRBV2 and J is TRBJ2-5; no firm D call. V lost 5 bases and J lost 1, with 8 bases in between. Germline CDR1 SNHLY, CDR2 FYNNEI. The CDR3 contains 13 residues. The CDR3 protein is CASSRNTQETQYF. The CDR3 DNA follows: TGTGCCAGCAGTAGAAACACCCAAGAGACCCAGTACTTC.